The rows below give T cell receptor beta chains drawn from one sample of a study of control samples from healthy donors and cancer patients. Clones were read by immunoSEQ multiplex PCR, and TCRdb kept only the in-frame ones, dropping some. Of 130,000 or so clones in the sample, 89% were seen once. Sequencing input: blood. Every receptor here comes from a man between 50 and 59 years old in good health. CDR3s include the opening cysteine and the closing phenylalanine or tryptophan. The order of the fields is V gene, J gene, CDR3 length, D gene, CDR3 protein. A D gene is named only where the DNA matches it firmly.

v_gene: TRBV7-9; j_gene: TRBJ2-7; len: 14; d_gene: NA; CDR3aa: CASSLAFERGEQYF
v_gene: TRBV27; j_gene: TRBJ1-6; len: 18; d_gene: NA; CDR3aa: CASSPSRASSSYNSPLHF
v_gene: TRBV9; j_gene: TRBJ2-2; len: 13; d_gene: NA; CDR3aa: CASSIRVSGELFF
v_gene: TRBV10-3; j_gene: TRBJ2-7; len: 13; d_gene: TRBD1; CDR3aa: CASGTDMYYEQYF
v_gene: TRBV24-1; j_gene: TRBJ2-2; len: 16; d_gene: TRBD1; CDR3aa: CATSDPTGRNTGELFF
v_gene: TRBV29-1; j_gene: TRBJ1-5; len: 13; d_gene: NA; CDR3aa: CSAGLGANQPQHF
v_gene: TRBV7-2; j_gene: TRBJ1-6; len: 15; d_gene: NA; CDR3aa: CASSLDAVSNSPLHF
v_gene: TRBV4-2; j_gene: TRBJ2-1; len: 16; d_gene: NA; CDR3aa: CASSQRTSSSYNEQFF
v_gene: TRBV30; j_gene: TRBJ1-2; len: 14; d_gene: NA; CDR3aa: CAWSEQESNYGYTF
v_gene: TRBV27; j_gene: TRBJ1-4; len: 14; d_gene: TRBD1; CDR3aa: CASSKTGGNEKLFF
v_gene: TRBV27; j_gene: TRBJ1-2; len: 14; d_gene: NA; CDR3aa: CASSLDPEVGGYTF
v_gene: TRBV19; j_gene: TRBJ1-1; len: 14; d_gene: NA; CDR3aa: CASMERHLNTEAFF
v_gene: TRBV6-1; j_gene: TRBJ1-2; len: 16; d_gene: TRBD1; CDR3aa: CASSDTMGQGAEGYTF
v_gene: TRBV10-3; j_gene: TRBJ2-1; len: 14; d_gene: TRBD1; CDR3aa: CAISEGQGYNEQFF
v_gene: TRBV10-3; j_gene: TRBJ1-1; len: 15; d_gene: NA; CDR3aa: CATAGAEVGDTEAFF
v_gene: TRBV5-4; j_gene: TRBJ1-6; len: 15; d_gene: TRBD1; CDR3aa: CASSWEQGARSPLHF
v_gene: TRBV5-6; j_gene: TRBJ1-5; len: 12; d_gene: NA; CDR3aa: CASSYGGQPQHF
v_gene: TRBV5-4; j_gene: TRBJ2-7; len: 12; d_gene: NA; CDR3aa: CASSLDGYEQYF
v_gene: TRBV4-1; j_gene: TRBJ2-3; len: 16; d_gene: NA; CDR3aa: CASSQDGAPSPDTQYF
v_gene: TRBV7-8; j_gene: TRBJ1-1; len: 15; d_gene: TRBD1; CDR3aa: CASSREPGQGPEAFF
v_gene: TRBV10-3; j_gene: TRBJ1-6; len: 17; d_gene: NA; CDR3aa: CAISELSRTENNSPLHF
v_gene: TRBV2; j_gene: TRBJ1-2; len: 15; d_gene: NA; CDR3aa: CASNRQVGGNYGYTF
v_gene: TRBV7-2; j_gene: TRBJ1-1; len: 15; d_gene: TRBD1; CDR3aa: CASKMGQGGYTEAFF
v_gene: TRBV5-4; j_gene: TRBJ1-4; len: 14; d_gene: NA; CDR3aa: CASSLRVDNEKLFF
v_gene: TRBV6-4; j_gene: TRBJ2-2; len: 14; d_gene: NA; CDR3aa: CASSGDRNTGELFF
v_gene: TRBV7-6; j_gene: TRBJ2-7; len: 14; d_gene: NA; CDR3aa: CASSLVDGSYEQYF
v_gene: TRBV6-5; j_gene: TRBJ1-3; len: 14; d_gene: NA; CDR3aa: CASRMSSWGNTIYF
v_gene: TRBV2; j_gene: TRBJ2-1; len: 14; d_gene: NA; CDR3aa: CASSGGTFYNEQFF
v_gene: TRBV6-6; j_gene: TRBJ2-1; len: 15; d_gene: NA; CDR3aa: CASTPRAGDYNEQFF
v_gene: TRBV3-1/TRBV3-2; j_gene: TRBJ2-3; len: 12; d_gene: NA; CDR3aa: CASSHRTDTQYF
v_gene: TRBV7-9; j_gene: TRBJ1-2; len: 13; d_gene: NA; CDR3aa: CASSPAGGYGYTF
v_gene: TRBV29-1; j_gene: TRBJ2-5; len: 12; d_gene: TRBD2; CDR3aa: CSALAGGETQYF
v_gene: TRBV7-6; j_gene: TRBJ2-3; len: 14; d_gene: NA; CDR3aa: CASSLMRSTDTQYF
v_gene: TRBV6-5; j_gene: TRBJ1-1; len: 15; d_gene: NA; CDR3aa: CASINRQGGSTEAFF
v_gene: TRBV2; j_gene: TRBJ2-5; len: 14; d_gene: TRBD2; CDR3aa: CATRTSGSQETQYF
v_gene: TRBV5-1; j_gene: TRBJ1-2; len: 13; d_gene: NA; CDR3aa: CASSLSGGSGYTF
v_gene: TRBV7-2; j_gene: TRBJ1-1; len: 15; d_gene: NA; CDR3aa: CASSLAGQGFTEAFF
v_gene: TRBV5-6; j_gene: TRBJ2-5; len: 13; d_gene: NA; CDR3aa: CASSFGGRETQYF
v_gene: TRBV7-9; j_gene: TRBJ1-1; len: 12; d_gene: NA; CDR3aa: CASSLGRTEAFF
v_gene: TRBV27; j_gene: TRBJ1-5; len: 15; d_gene: NA; CDR3aa: CASSTLRAGDEPQHF
v_gene: TRBV5-1; j_gene: TRBJ2-1; len: 14; d_gene: NA; CDR3aa: CASSLAVSGNEQFF
v_gene: TRBV11-2; j_gene: TRBJ1-6; len: 15; d_gene: NA; CDR3aa: CASSLDPRGNSPLHF
v_gene: TRBV19; j_gene: TRBJ1-3; len: 14; d_gene: NA; CDR3aa: CASISASSGNTIYF
v_gene: TRBV19; j_gene: TRBJ1-1; len: 12; d_gene: NA; CDR3aa: CASSSGGLEAFF
v_gene: TRBV4-2; j_gene: TRBJ1-5; len: 17; d_gene: NA; CDR3aa: CASSQDWPGKANQPQHF
v_gene: TRBV27; j_gene: TRBJ1-5; len: 15; d_gene: TRBD1; CDR3aa: CASSGDSVLNQPQHF
v_gene: TRBV27; j_gene: TRBJ1-1; len: 13; d_gene: NA; CDR3aa: CASSLFGEAEAFF